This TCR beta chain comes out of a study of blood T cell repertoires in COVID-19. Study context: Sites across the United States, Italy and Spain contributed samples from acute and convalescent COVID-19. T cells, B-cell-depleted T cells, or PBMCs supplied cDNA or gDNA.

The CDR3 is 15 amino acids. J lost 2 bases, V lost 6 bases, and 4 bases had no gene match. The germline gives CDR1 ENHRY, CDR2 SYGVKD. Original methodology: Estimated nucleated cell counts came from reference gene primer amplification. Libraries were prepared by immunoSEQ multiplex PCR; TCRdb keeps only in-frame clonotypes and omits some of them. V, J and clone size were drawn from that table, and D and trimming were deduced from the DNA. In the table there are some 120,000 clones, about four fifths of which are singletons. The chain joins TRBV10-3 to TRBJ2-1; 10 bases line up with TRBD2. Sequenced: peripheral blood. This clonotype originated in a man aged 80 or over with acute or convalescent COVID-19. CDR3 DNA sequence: TGTGCCATCAGCCAAGCGGGGGGGGCCTACAATGAGCAGTTCTTC. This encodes CAISQAGGAYNEQFF.